The sequence of this TCR beta chain was determined in a study of T cell repertoires in cytomegalovirus infection. Whole-study context: Based on public TCR beta signatures, there were indications of CMV infection and of a matching HLA type.

This clonotype was found a few times. Its antigen is still unknown. TCRdb independently ran MiXCR on the reads; one entry per CDR3 protein. The sample contains 450,000 to 600,000 distinct CDR3 sequences, 30% to 35% of which appear only once. The germline CDR1 and CDR2 sequences are MNHEY and SVGEGT. The length of the CDR3 is 11 residues. The V end was cut by 1 base, the J end by 12 bases, with 7 bases between. The rearrangement joins TRBV6-2 or TRBV6-3 to TRBJ2-1; D unclear. The TCR comes from a human donor in good health (CMV status not recorded). Some clones in this sample may be carry-over from other donors' samples. The starting material was cultured PBMCs, obtained from culture after CMV antigen stimulation. In nucleotides, the CDR3 is TGTGCCAGCAGTTACTGGGCCGGGCAGTTCTTC. It is translated as CASSYWAGQFF.